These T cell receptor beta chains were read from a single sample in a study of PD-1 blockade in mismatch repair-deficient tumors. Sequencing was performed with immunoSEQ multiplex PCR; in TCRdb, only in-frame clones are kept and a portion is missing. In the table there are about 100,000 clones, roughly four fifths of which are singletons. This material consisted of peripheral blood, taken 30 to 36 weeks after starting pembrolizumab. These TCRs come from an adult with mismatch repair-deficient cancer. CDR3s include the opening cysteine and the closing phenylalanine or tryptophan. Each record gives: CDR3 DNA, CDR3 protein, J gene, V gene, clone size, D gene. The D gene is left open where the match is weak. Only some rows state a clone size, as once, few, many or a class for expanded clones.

TGTGCCAGCTCACCCTTAGGGGGCTCGCTCACTGAAGCTTTCTTT,CASSPLGGSLTEAFF,TRBJ1-1,TRBV18,once,TRBD1
TGTGCCAGCAGCCCAGGGACAGGGCTTTATGGCTACACCTTC,CASSPGTGLYGYTF,TRBJ1-2,TRBV7-2,NA,TRBD1
TGTGCCAGCACCCTGACTGCGACCGAAGGTGAAAAACTGTTTTTT,CASTLTATEGEKLFF,TRBJ1-4,TRBV11-2,NA,NA
TGTGCCAGCAGATTAGAGAGGGATGGCTCCTACGAGCAGTACTTC,CASRLERDGSYEQYF,TRBJ2-7,TRBV6-6,NA,NA
TGTGCTAGCAGCGCGGCACAGGGGGACATTCAGTACTTC,CASSAAQGDIQYF,TRBJ2-4,TRBV7-7,few,TRBD1
TGTGCCAGCAGTTACGAGCCGAATTACAATGAGCAGTTCTTC,CASSYEPNYNEQFF,TRBJ2-1,TRBV6-6,NA,NA
TGTGCCTGGAGCCAAGACACTGAAGCTTTCTTT,CAWSQDTEAFF,TRBJ1-1,TRBV30,NA,NA
TGTGCCACCACATTAGGATTCGGCGGAAACACTGCGTCTTTCTTT,CATTLGFGGNTASFF,TRBJ1-1,TRBV15,NA,NA
TGTGCCAGCAGCCGAGTAACAGGGGGAGGCACAGATACGCAGTATTTT,CASSRVTGGGTDTQYF,TRBJ2-3,TRBV7-9,NA,TRBD1
TGTGCCAGCAGCGTAGGGGACTACACCGGGGAGCTGTTTTTT,CASSVGDYTGELFF,TRBJ2-2,TRBV9,NA,NA
TGTGCCAGCAGCTTTCCGGGGAGGGGGGGCGAGCAGTACTTC,CASSFPGRGGEQYF,TRBJ2-7,TRBV5-4,NA,NA
TGTGCCAGTAGTATAGAAGCGGGCTTCTACAATGAGCAGTTCTTC,CASSIEAGFYNEQFF,TRBJ2-1,TRBV19,NA,NA
TGTGCCAGCACCAACGGAGAGACCCAGTACTTC,CASTNGETQYF,TRBJ2-5,TRBV11-3,NA,NA
TGTGCCAGCAGCTTAGGGACTGAAGAGACCCAGTACTTC,CASSLGTEETQYF,TRBJ2-5,TRBV7-3,NA,NA
TGTGCCATCAGTGAGTCGGGGGGCTGGGACACCGGGGAGCTGTTTTTT,CAISESGGWDTGELFF,TRBJ2-2,TRBV10-3,NA,NA
TGTGCCAGCAGCAAAGGCCAGGGGAGCTCCTACAATGAGCAGTTCTTC,CASSKGQGSSYNEQFF,TRBJ2-1,TRBV21-1,NA,NA
TGTGCCAGCAGCGTCGGACAGGATTACTCCTACGAGCAGTACTTC,CASSVGQDYSYEQYF,TRBJ2-7,TRBV9,NA,TRBD1
TGTGCCTGGAGTGGCAGGTCTAACACTGAAGCTTTCTTT,CAWSGRSNTEAFF,TRBJ1-1,TRBV30,NA,NA
TGTGCCAGTAGGGGGTATGGGATCCATGGCTACACCTTC,CASRGYGIHGYTF,TRBJ1-2,TRBV19,NA,NA
TGTGCCTTAGGGGACTATGGGTGGGAGCAGTTCTTC,CALGDYGWEQFF,TRBJ2-1,TRBV2,NA,TRBD2
TGTGCCATCAGTTACGACAGGGGCTCTGGAAACACCATATATTTT,CAISYDRGSGNTIYF,TRBJ1-3,TRBV10-3,NA,TRBD1
TGTGCCAGCAGTATAACTAGCGGGATCTACGAGCAGTACTTC,CASSITSGIYEQYF,TRBJ2-7,TRBV6-5,NA,TRBD2
TGTGCCAGCAGCAAACGGGATGGAAACACCGGGGAGCTGTTTTTT,CASSKRDGNTGELFF,TRBJ2-2,TRBV21-1,few,NA
TGTGCCAGCAGCTTAGCGAGGGGGTTTAGCGGGAGCCGTCCAGAGACCCAGTACTTC,CASSLARGFSGSRPETQYF,TRBJ2-5,TRBV7-9,NA,TRBD2
TGTGCCAGCAGCTCGGGACTAGCGGGGGGAAATGAGCAGTTCTTC,CASSSGLAGGNEQFF,TRBJ2-1,TRBV7-2,NA,TRBD2
TGTGCCAGCAGTTGGGGTTCCAGCTCCTACGAGCAGTACTTC,CASSWGSSSYEQYF,TRBJ2-7,TRBV27,NA,NA
TGTGCCAGTAGTATATTGCTTGGGCTCTACGAGCAGTACTTC,CASSILLGLYEQYF,TRBJ2-7,TRBV19,NA,NA
TGTGCCAGCAGTTACTCGACGTACAATGAGCAGTTCTTC,CASSYSTYNEQFF,TRBJ2-1,TRBV6-6,NA,NA
TGTGCCAGCAGCCCCCCAAGGGACTCCAGGGAGCAGTACTTC,CASSPPRDSREQYF,TRBJ2-7,TRBV9,NA,NA
TGTGCCAGCAGCTCAAACCGACAGGGGCAGGCTTTCTTT,CASSSNRQGQAFF,TRBJ1-1,TRBV6-1,NA,TRBD1
TGTGCCAGTAGTATAGTGGGACTAGCGGGAACCCTCTCCTACAATGAGCAGTTCTTC,CASSIVGLAGTLSYNEQFF,TRBJ2-1,TRBV19,NA,TRBD2